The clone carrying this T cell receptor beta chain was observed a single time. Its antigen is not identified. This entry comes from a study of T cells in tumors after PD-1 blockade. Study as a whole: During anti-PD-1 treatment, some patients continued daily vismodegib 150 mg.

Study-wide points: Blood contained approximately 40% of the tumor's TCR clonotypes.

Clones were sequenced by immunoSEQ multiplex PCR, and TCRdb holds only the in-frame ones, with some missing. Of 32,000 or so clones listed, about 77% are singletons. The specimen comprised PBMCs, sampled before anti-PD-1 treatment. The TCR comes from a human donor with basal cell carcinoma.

CDR3 nucleotides: TGTGCCAGCAGTGGGACAGCGATCTCTGGAAACACCATATATTTT. This translates into CASSGTAISGNTIYF. The rearrangement links TRBV6-6 to TRBJ1-3; TRBD1 matches at 7 bases. The V segment lost 5 bases and the J segment 0 bases; nucleotides outside the gene matches: 4. CDR1 and CDR2 from the germline V gene are MNHNY and SVGAGI (reference sequence). The CDR3 loop spans 15 amino acids.